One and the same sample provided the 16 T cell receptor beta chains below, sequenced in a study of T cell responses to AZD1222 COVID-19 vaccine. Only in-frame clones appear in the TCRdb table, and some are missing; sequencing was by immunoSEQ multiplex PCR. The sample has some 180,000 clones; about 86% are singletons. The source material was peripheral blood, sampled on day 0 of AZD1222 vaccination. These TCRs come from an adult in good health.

The CDR3 nucleotides are TGTGCCAGTGGACGGGGACGGAATAGCAATCAGCCCCAGCATTTT. Translated, it gives CASGRGRNSNQPQHF. This chain links TRBV19 with TRBJ1-5, with a weak D call TRBD1 (5 bases). CDR1 and CDR2 (germline): LNHDA, SQIVND (reference sequence). The CDR3 consists of 15 residues. Trimming took 8 bases from V and 0 from J, leaving 14 bases between them.

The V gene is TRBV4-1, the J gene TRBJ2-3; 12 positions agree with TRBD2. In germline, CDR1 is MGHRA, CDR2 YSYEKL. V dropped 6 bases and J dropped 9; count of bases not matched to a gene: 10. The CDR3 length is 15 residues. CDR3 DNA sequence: TGCGCCAGCAGGCCTAGCGGGGGGGCCATTGAGACGCAGTATTTT. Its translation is CASRPSGGAIETQYF.

The CDR3 DNA follows: TGTGCCAGCAGTCGGGCCGAGAACACTGAAGCTTTCTTT. Its protein product is CASSRAENTEAFF. The chain links TRBV6-5 to TRBJ1-1; D not certain. The CDR3 extends over 13 amino acids. Trimming took 5 bases from V and 1 from J, leaving 8 bases between them. Germline lookup yields CDR1 MNHEY and CDR2 SVGAGI.

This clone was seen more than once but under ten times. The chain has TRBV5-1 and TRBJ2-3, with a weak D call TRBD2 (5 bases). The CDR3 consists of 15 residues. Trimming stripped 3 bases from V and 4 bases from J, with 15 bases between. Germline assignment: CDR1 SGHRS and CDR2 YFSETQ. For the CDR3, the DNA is TGCGCCAGCAGCTCGAGGGCCTCTTCGGCAGATACGCAGTATTTT. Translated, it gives CASSSRASSADTQYF.

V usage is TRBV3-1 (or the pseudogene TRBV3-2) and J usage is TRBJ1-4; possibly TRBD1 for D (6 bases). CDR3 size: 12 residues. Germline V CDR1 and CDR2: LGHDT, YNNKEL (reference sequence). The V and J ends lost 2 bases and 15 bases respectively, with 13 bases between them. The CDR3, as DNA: TGTGCCAGCAGCCAACAGGGGAAGTGGGTGTTTTTT. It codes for CASSQQGKWVFF.

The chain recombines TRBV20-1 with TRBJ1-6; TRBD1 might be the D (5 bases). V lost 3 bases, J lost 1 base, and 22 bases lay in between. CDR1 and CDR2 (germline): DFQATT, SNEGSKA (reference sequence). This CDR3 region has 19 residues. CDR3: CSASEGVERGGSYNSPLHF. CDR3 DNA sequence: TGCAGTGCTAGTGAAGGGGTGGAGAGGGGAGGGTCCTATAATTCACCCCTCCACTTT.

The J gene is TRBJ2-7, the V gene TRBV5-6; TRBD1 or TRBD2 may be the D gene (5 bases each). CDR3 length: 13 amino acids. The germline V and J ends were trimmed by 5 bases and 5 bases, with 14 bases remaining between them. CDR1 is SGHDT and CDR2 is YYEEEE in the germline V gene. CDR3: CASRMTGTDEQYF. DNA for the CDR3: TGTGCCAGCAGGATGACGGGGACGGACGAGCAGTACTTC.

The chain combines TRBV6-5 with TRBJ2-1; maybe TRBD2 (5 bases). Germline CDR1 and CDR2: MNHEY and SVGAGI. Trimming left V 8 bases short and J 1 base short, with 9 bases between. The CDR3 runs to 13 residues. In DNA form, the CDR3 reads TGTGCCAGCGAACGGACTTCCTACAATGAGCAGTTCTTC. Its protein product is CASERTSYNEQFF.

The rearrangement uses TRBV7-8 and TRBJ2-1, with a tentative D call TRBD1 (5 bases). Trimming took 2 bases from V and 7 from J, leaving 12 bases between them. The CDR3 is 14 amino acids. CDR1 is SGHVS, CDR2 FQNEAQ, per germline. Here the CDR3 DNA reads TGTGCCAGCAGCTTAATCAGGGATAGTAATGAGCAGTTCTTC. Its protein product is CASSLIRDSNEQFF.

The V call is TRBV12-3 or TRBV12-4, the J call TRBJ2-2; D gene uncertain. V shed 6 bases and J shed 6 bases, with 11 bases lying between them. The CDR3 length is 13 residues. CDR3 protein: CASRSIQAGELFF. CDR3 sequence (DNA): TGTGCCAGCAGAAGTATTCAGGCCGGGGAGCTGTTTTTT.

The DNA for the CDR3 is TGTGCCAGCAGCACCGGACAGGGGGCGATCGACGAGCAGTACTTC. As protein: CASSTGQGAIDEQYF. The V and J genes are TRBV5-4 and TRBJ2-7; 11 bases fit TRBD1. The CDR3 runs 15 residues. The ends lost 4 bases at V and 5 bases at J; junction bases unmatched: 8. Germline values: CDR1 SGHNT, CDR2 YYREEE (reference sequence). Variable domain in full (rest from reference TRBV5-4 and TRBJ2-7): ETGVTQSPTHLIKTRGQQVTLRCSSQSGHNTVSWYQQALGQGPQFIFQYYREEENGRGNFPPRFSGLQFPNYSSELNVNALELDDSALYLCASSTGQGAIDEQYFGPGTRLTVT.

The CDR3 DNA reads TGTGCCAGCAGCCTTCAGGGGGGACATGACTACGAGCAGTACTTC. Encoded protein: CASSLQGGHDYEQYF. This chain uses TRBV11-2 with TRBJ2-7; D might be TRBD1 (7 bases). Germline-derived CDR1 and CDR2 are SGHAT and FQNNGV. V was cut by 5 bases and J by 3 bases, with 17 bases left in between. The CDR3 extends over 15 amino acids.

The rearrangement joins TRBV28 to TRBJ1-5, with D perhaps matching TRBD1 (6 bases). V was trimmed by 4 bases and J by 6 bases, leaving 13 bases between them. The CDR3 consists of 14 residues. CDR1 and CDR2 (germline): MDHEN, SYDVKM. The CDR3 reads CASSWDTGRQPQHF. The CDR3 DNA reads TGTGCCAGCAGTTGGGACACCGGTCGTCAGCCCCAGCATTTT.

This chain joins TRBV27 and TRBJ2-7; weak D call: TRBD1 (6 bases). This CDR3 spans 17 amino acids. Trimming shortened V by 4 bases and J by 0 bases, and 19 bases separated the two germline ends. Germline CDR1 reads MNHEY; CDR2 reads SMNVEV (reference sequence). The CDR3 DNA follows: TGTGCCAGCAGTTCAATGACAGGATCCCTTAGCTCCTACGAGCAGTACTTC. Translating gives CASSSMTGSLSSYEQYF.

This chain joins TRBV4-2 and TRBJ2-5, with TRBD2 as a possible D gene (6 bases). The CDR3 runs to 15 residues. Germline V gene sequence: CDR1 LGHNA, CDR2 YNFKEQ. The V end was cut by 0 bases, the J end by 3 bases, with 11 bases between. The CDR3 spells CASSQDQLAEETQYF. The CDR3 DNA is TGTGCCAGCAGCCAAGATCAACTAGCAGAAGAGACCCAGTACTTC.

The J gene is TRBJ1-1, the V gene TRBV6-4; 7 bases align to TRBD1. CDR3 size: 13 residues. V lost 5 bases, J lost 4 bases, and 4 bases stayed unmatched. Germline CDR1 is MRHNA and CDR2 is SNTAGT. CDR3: CASSSQGGTEAFF. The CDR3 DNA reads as TGTGCCAGCAGTAGTCAGGGGGGCACTGAAGCTTTCTTT.